Below are 25 T cell receptor beta chains sequenced from a single sample in a study of breast tumors, draining lymph nodes, adjacent tissues. MiXCR was run by TCRdb on the multiplex PCR reads, yielding one entry per CDR3 protein. The sample consists of around 250,000 distinct CDR3 sequences, about 34% of them appearing once. Breast cancer patients provided tissue from their axillary draining lymph nodes. Sample: axillary lymph node tissue. Receptors originate from a female donor with breast cancer. Some clones in this sample may be carry-over from other donors' samples.

In its sample, this clonotype was seen many times. CDR3 in amino acids: CASTSAGIVNTGELFF. CDR3 bases: TGTGCCAGTACCTCAGCGGGGATAGTGAACACCGGGGAGCTGTTTTTT. The chain couples TRBV19 to TRBJ2-2; 7 positions agree with TRBD2. V lost 7 bases, J lost 1 base, and 9 bases stayed unmatched. Germline lookup yields CDR1 LNHDA and CDR2 SQIVND (reference sequence). This CDR3 is built from 16 residues.

This clonotype was detected ten times or more. This chain joins TRBV6-4 and TRBJ1-6; 7 nucleotides line up with TRBD1. The CDR3 extends over 15 amino acids. V shed 0 bases, J shed 10 bases, and the junction held 6 bases outside the gene matches. Germline V lookup: CDR1 MRHNA, CDR2 SNTAGT. The CDR3 DNA is TGTGCCAGCAGTGACTCTTGGACAGGAGGATCACCCCTCCACTTT. This codes for CASSDSWTGGSPLHF.

This clonotype was picked up many times. The chain has TRBV6-5 and TRBJ2-7; tentatively, D is TRBD2 (6 bases). Germline CDR1 and CDR2: MNHEY and SVGAGI. The CDR3 is 11 amino acids. V was pared by 7 bases and J by 5 bases, with 9 bases between. CDR3 sequence: CASIRGNEQYF. The DNA for the CDR3 is TGTGCCAGCATTCGGGGGAACGAGCAGTACTTC.

In its sample, this clonotype was seen a few times. The rearrangement joins TRBV18 to TRBJ2-2; TRBD1 aligns across 7 bases. With 6 bases clipped from V and 1 base from J, the junction kept 5 bases outside the gene matches. Germline V gives CDR1 KGHSH, CDR2 LQKENI. The CDR3 is made up of 15 amino acids. The CDR3 loop reads CASSRDRVNTGELFF. CDR3 nucleotide sequence: TGTGCCAGCTCCCGCGACAGGGTGAACACCGGGGAGCTGTTTTTT.

The chain carries TRBV2 and TRBJ2-1; TRBD2 aligns across 15 bases. The length of the CDR3 is 16 residues. V lost 8 bases to trimming and J lost 7 bases; unmatched junction nucleotides: 9. From germline, CDR1 is SNHLY and CDR2 FYNNEI. CDR3 protein: CASDWGLAGGRNEQFF. CDR3 DNA: TGTGCCAGCGATTGGGGACTAGCGGGAGGTCGGAATGAGCAGTTCTTC.

Comment on this clonotype: A read error may be the cause here, since a much bigger clone is one base away. V and J are TRBV2 and TRBJ2-1; 9 bases agree with TRBD2. Germline V gene sequence: CDR1 SNHLY, CDR2 FYNNEI. This CDR3 has 18 residues. The CDR3: CASRVREGLVSSYNEHFF. DNA of the CDR3: TGTGCCAGCAGAGTGCGGGAGGGCCTAGTGAGCTCCTACAATGAGCACTTCTTC.

J is TRBJ2-3 and V is TRBV4-2; 8 positions match TRBD2. V lost 0 bases and J lost 1; bases outside the gene matches: 6. The CDR3 has 17 residues. CDR1 and CDR2 from the germline V gene are LGHNA and YNFKEQ. The CDR3 here is CASSQDTGGGRTDTQYF. In nucleotides, the CDR3 is TGTGCCAGCAGCCAAGATACGGGGGGGGGACGCACAGATACGCAGTATTTT.

This clonotype was detected many times. CDR3 in amino acids: CSARDPAGGYNEQFF. The CDR3 DNA is TGCAGTGCTAGAGATCCAGCGGGAGGCTACAATGAGCAGTTCTTC. J is TRBJ2-1 and V is TRBV20-1, with 9 bases that match TRBD2. This CDR3 has 15 amino acids. V was pared by 0 bases and J by 3 bases, with 3 bases of the junction left unmatched. Per the germline V gene, CDR1 is DFQATT and CDR2 is SNEGSKA (reference sequence).

This clonotype showed up many times. The rearrangement joins TRBV19 to TRBJ2-7; 7 positions match TRBD2. The V segment lost 6 bases and the J segment 3 bases; nucleotides outside the gene matches: 8. CDR3 size: 14 residues. Looked up from germline, CDR1 is LNHDA and CDR2 is SQIVND (reference sequence). The CDR3 DNA reads as TGTGCCAGTAGGCAACCGGGACTACACTACGAGCAGTACTTC. This encodes CASRQPGLHYEQYF. Complete variable domain (other parts from reference TRBV19 and TRBJ2-7): DGGITQSPKYLFRKEGQNVTLSCEQNLNHDAMYWYRQDPGQGLRLIYYSQIVNDFQKGDIAEGYSVSREKKESFPLTVTSAQKNPTAFYLCASRQPGLHYEQYFGPGTRLTVT.

This clonotype was observed many times. The chain links TRBV12-3 or TRBV12-4 to TRBJ2-7; no reliable D call. The CDR3 extends over 13 amino acids. Deletions cut 3 bases from V and 6 bases from J, with 12 bases between. The DNA of the CDR3 is TGTGCCAGCAGTTTCTCCCCACAGCCCGAGCAGTACTTC. Translated: CASSFSPQPEQYF.

The chain links TRBV6-2 or TRBV6-3 to TRBJ1-5; no definite D call. Germline V gene sequence: CDR1 MNHEY, CDR2 SVGEGT. This CDR3 contains 15 residues. Deletions cut 2 bases from V and 0 bases from J, with 8 bases between. The CDR3 DNA is TGTGCCAGCAGTTACCCCCTAGGTAGCAATCAGCCCCAGCATTTT. Its translation is CASSYPLGSNQPQHF.

Only a few counts were recorded for this clonotype. It may be a read error: a sequence one base away is much more abundant. CDR3 loop: CASSLGSRGRLEQHF. CDR3 bases: TGTGCCAGCAGCTTAGGATCCAGGGGACGGCTCGAGCAGCACTTC. The J gene is TRBJ2-7, the V gene TRBV7-2, with D possibly TRBD1 on 6 matching bases. Germline V lookup: CDR1 SGHTA, CDR2 FQGNSA. The CDR3 is made up of 15 amino acids.

The CDR3 nucleotides read TGTGCCAGCAGGGGGGGCAGTACCTACGAGCAGTACTTC. It translates to CASRGGSTYEQYF. V gene TRBV2 combines with J gene TRBJ2-7, with D perhaps TRBD1 or TRBD2 (6 bases each). With 6 bases removed from V and 2 bases from J, the gap between germline ends came to 11 bases. This CDR3 is built from 13 residues. Germline V gives CDR1 SNHLY, CDR2 FYNNEI.

This clonotype appeared many times. The chain recombines TRBV7-9 with TRBJ2-1; the match to TRBD2 covers 12 bases. The germline gives CDR1 SEHNR, CDR2 FQNEAQ (reference sequence). Trimming removed 5 bases from V and 8 bases from J; junction bases left unmatched: 7. The length of the CDR3 is 15 residues. DNA of the CDR3: TGTGCCAGCAGCACCGGACTAGCGGGGAGGGATGAGCAGTTCTTC. Its protein is CASSTGLAGRDEQFF. Full variable domain (missing parts from reference TRBV7-9 and TRBJ2-1): DTGVSQNPRHKITKRGQNVTFRCDPISEHNRLYWYRQTLGQGPEFLTYFQNEAQLEKSRLLSDRFSAERPKGSFSTLEIQRTEQGDSAMYLCASSTGLAGRDEQFFGPGTRLTVL.

The CDR3 nucleotides read TGTGCCACCAGCAGAGATCCGGGACGGTACGAGCAGTACTTC. Protein sequence: CATSRDPGRYEQYF. The V and J genes are TRBV15 and TRBJ2-7, with D perhaps assigned TRBD1 or TRBD2 (5 bases each). V lost 0 bases, J lost 4 bases, and 10 bases lay in between. The CDR3 loop spans 14 amino acids. Germline CDR1 LNHNV, CDR2 YYDKDF (reference sequence).

This clonotype occurred many times. The rearrangement uses TRBV19 and TRBJ1-5, with D maybe TRBD1 (6 bases). CDR3 size: 13 residues. Germline CDR1 is LNHDA and CDR2 is SQIVND (reference sequence). The V gene lost 6 bases and the J gene lost 3 bases, with 9 bases spanning the gap. The CDR3 spells CASRGADNQPQHF. CDR3 in DNA: TGTGCCAGTAGGGGGGCGGACAATCAGCCCCAGCATTTT.

On this clonotype: The junction does not match germline at one end; this may be a read error. This rearrangement joins TRBV29-1 to TRBJ1-2; possibly TRBD1 for D (6 bases). CDR3 size: 15 residues. Germline-derived CDR1 and CDR2 are SQVTM and ANQGSEA. The CDR3 reads CSVKYPGTKGDGYAF. In nucleotides, the CDR3 is TGCAGCGTTAAATACCCCGGGACAAAAGGCGATGGCTACGCCTTC.

This clonotype was observed at least ten times. CDR3 sequence reads: CAWSSSSEKLFF. In DNA, the CDR3 is TGTGCCTGGAGCAGTTCTTCCGAAAAACTGTTTTTT. V gene TRBV30 combines with J gene TRBJ1-4, with D uncertain. The germline V gene has CDR1 GTSNPN and CDR2 SVGIG (reference sequence). CDR3 size: 12 residues. V lost 3 bases, J lost 8 bases, and 10 bases lay in between.

This clonotype was recorded many times. The V gene is TRBV20-1, the J gene TRBJ2-2; 9 bases fit TRBD1. The CDR3 totals 15 residues. The germline V gene encodes CDR1 DFQATT and CDR2 SNEGSKA (reference sequence). J gave up 9 bases and V 0 bases, and 8 bases lay outside the gene matches. The CDR3 nucleotides are TGCAGTGCTAGAGAACCGGGACAGGGAAGTAGGGAGCTGTTTTTT. Translating it yields CSAREPGQGSRELFF.

This clonotype has at least ten counts. The V call is TRBV7-2, the J call TRBJ2-3, with TRBD2 matching over 9 bases. The ends lost 4 bases at V and 6 bases at J; junction bases unmatched: 11. Germline loops: CDR1 SGHTA, CDR2 FQGNSA. The length of the CDR3 is 16 residues. As DNA, the CDR3 is TGTGCCAGCAGCTCTCGGGCGGGGGGGCCGGCGGATACGCAGTATTTT. It translates to CASSSRAGGPADTQYF.

Points on this clonotype: At one end the junction does not follow the germline gene, possibly because of a read error. The rearrangement links TRBV11-2 to TRBJ2-5, with 7 nucleotides matching TRBD2. CDR1 is SGHAT, CDR2 FQNNGV, per germline. CDR3 size: 13 residues. This chain's CDR3 is CASSWRLAEAQYF. The CDR3 nucleotides are TGTGCCAGCAGCTGGCGACTAGCAGAGGCCCAGTACTTC.

The chain recombines TRBV10-1 with TRBJ2-2, with TRBD2 identical over 12 bases. V shed 6 bases and J 0 bases; nucleotides not matched to a gene: 5. Germline CDR1 WNHNN, CDR2 SYGVQD (reference sequence). The CDR3 runs 17 residues. This chain's CDR3 is CASSHGTSGSNTGELFF. CDR3 coding DNA: TGCGCCAGCAGCCACGGGACTAGCGGGTCGAACACCGGGGAGCTGTTTTTT.

This clonotype was counted many times. The gene calls are TRBV7-9 and TRBJ2-7; weak D call: TRBD2 (5 bases). The CDR3 covers 13 residues. Germline loops: CDR1 SEHNR, CDR2 FQNEAQ (reference sequence). The V gene lost 4 bases and the J gene lost 3 bases, with 10 bases spanning the gap. CDR3 in amino acids: CASSYSSYYEQYF. In DNA, the CDR3 is TGTGCCAGCAGCTATTCTAGCTACTACGAGCAGTACTTC. The complete variable domain, with remaining parts taken from reference TRBV7-9 and TRBJ2-7, reads DTGVSQNPRHKITKRGQNVTFRCDPISEHNRLYWYRQTLGQGPEFLTYFQNEAQLEKSRLLSDRFSAERPKGSFSTLEIQRTEQGDSAMYLCASSYSSYYEQYFGPGTRLTVT.

The chain carries TRBV2 and TRBJ2-3; a possible D gene is TRBD2 (5 bases). The CDR3 is 12 residues long. V lost 4 bases and J lost 6, with 8 bases in between. Germline loops: CDR1 SNHLY, CDR2 FYNNEI. CDR3: CASSAGVDTQYF. The CDR3 region has the DNA TGTGCCAGCAGTGCCGGGGTCGATACGCAGTATTTT.

This clonotype was seen many times. J is TRBJ2-3 and V is TRBV6-6, with 9 bases fitting TRBD1. Germline lookup yields CDR1 MNHNY and CDR2 SVGAGI (reference sequence). V shed 6 bases, J shed 6 bases, and the junction held 7 bases outside the gene matches. This CDR3 is built from 14 residues. The CDR3 region has the DNA TGTGCCAGCAGCCCCGGACAGGGGAAGGATACGCAGTATTTT. It specifies CASSPGQGKDTQYF.